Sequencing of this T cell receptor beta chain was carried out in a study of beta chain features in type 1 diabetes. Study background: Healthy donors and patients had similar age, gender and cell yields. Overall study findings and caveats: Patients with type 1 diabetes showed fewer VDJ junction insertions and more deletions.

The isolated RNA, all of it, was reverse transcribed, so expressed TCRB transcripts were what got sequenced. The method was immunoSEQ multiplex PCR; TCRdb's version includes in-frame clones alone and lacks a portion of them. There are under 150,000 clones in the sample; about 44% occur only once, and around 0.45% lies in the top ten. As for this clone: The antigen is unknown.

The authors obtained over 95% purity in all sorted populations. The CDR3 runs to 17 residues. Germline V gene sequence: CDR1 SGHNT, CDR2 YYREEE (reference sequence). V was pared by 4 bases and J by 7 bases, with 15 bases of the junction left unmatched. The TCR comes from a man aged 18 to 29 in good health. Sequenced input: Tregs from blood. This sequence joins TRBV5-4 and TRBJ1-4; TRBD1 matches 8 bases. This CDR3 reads CASSLGQGQLAGEKLFF. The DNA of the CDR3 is TGTGCCAGCAGCCTTGGACAGGGTCAGTTGGCGGGTGAAAAACTGTTTTTT.